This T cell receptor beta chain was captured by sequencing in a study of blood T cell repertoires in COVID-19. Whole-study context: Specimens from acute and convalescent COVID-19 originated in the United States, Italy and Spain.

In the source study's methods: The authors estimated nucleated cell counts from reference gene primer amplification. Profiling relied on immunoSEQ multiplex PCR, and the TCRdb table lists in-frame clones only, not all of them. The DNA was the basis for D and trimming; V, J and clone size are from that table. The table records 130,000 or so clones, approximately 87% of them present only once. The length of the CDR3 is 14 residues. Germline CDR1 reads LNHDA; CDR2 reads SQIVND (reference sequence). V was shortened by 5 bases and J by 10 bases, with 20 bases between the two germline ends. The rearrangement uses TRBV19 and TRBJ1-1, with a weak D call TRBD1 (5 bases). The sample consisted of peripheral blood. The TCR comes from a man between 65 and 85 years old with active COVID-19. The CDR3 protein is CASSSTGTPIGAFF. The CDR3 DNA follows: TGTGCCAGTAGTTCAACGGGGACTCCGATCGGAGCTTTCTTT.